This entry features one T cell receptor beta chain sequence. The target of this receptor is not known. Base qualities are missing; no much larger clone stands one base away. Library preparation employed the immunoSEQ multiplex PCR assay. A mixture of 60 forward primers for TCR Vbeta segments and 13 reverse primers for TCR Jbeta segments was used in the multiplex PCR. The CDR3 region of rearranged TCR beta genes was amplified from genomic DNA by a multiplex PCR assay. The amplified TCR beta libraries were sequenced on the Illumina HiSeq System as 87-base-pair reads. Concerning the study's data processing: A later analysis counted some 80 million unique TCR beta chains across the 550 to 800 repertoires, and some 12 million of these chains were shared by at least two donors. To remove PCR and sequencing errors, raw reads were error-corrected and collapsed into unique sequences using a nearest-neighbor algorithm that merged closely related sequences. To assign V, D and J gene segments, CDR3 sequences were aligned to IMGT reference sequences. Each retained sequence needed at least a six-nucleotide match to both a V gene segment and a J gene segment. Rearrangements were classified as productive when the CDR3 lacked stop codons and remained in frame with V and J, and all other rearrangements were classified as non-productive. Following IMGT convention, CDR3 was defined as the stretch from the second conserved V-encoded cysteine up to the conserved J-encoded phenylalanine. The earlier analysis of some 550 of the donors excluded any sequence lacking an unambiguous match to a single V gene segment. An earlier analysis of a few hundred of the donors called V segments functional above 56.7% productive rearrangements and segregating when the between-donor standard deviation exceeded 5%. A statistical classification framework was built for diagnosing cytomegalovirus status from the catalog of TCR beta chain sequences. In a later analysis, V and J genes were assigned by comparing TCR nucleotide sequences against IMGT/GENE-DB human TR gene sequences. In a later analysis, CDR3 sequences and most-parsimonious VDJ recombination scenarios were assigned using the TCRdist pipeline. In a later analysis, each TCR beta chain was defined by its CDR3 amino acid sequence together with its V-gene family, and reads without a unique V-gene family were excluded. A later analysis removed 500 to 600 highly shared, low-generation-probability nucleotide sequences to deal with suspected cross-contamination and a sequencing artifact. A later analysis calculated a clonal expansion index for each public chain from normalized within-repertoire ranks of inferred template counts. In a later analysis, generation probabilities were computed with a VDJ recombination model fitted to out-of-frame rearrangements, and the resulting probabilities were checked against IGoR. A later analysis scored TCR-TCR, TCR-HLA and TCR-CMV co-occurrence with hypergeometric tests, applying a repertoire-size bias correction to TCR pairs. To estimate false discovery rates, a later analysis permuted the HLA or CMV assignments 20 times. A later analysis grouped co-occurring TCRs with DBSCAN, adding TCRdist sequence similarity when clustering within HLA-allele-positive subsets. Co-occurrence clustering excluded repertoires with fewer than 30,000 or more than 120,000 public chains, plus five with anomalous nucleotide sharing. TCRdb stores this immuneACCESS table with in-frame sequences only. Part of the clones is absent; in the studies checked, under half of the shortfall reflects unresolved V genes, and no reason is known for the rest. For V, J and clone size, that table is used; D and trimming come from the DNA. The sample table contains around 100,000 clones; only one count was recorded for approximately 68% of them. Less than 5% of the sample is taken by the ten largest.

V has 7 bases trimmed and J has 8 bases trimmed; junction bases matching no gene number 8. For CDR1 and CDR2, the germline V gene lists SQVTM and ANQGSEA. The CDR3, from cysteine to phenylalanine, totals 13 residues. The DNA shown is the 39-base CDR3, in frame from base 1. This sample was included in a study of cytomegalovirus exposure and HLA in healthy donors (dated by TCRdb to 2016 to 2017). Background on the whole study: An earlier analysis of approximately 600 of the donors reported approximately 270 Gb of sequence data and approximately 110 million unique TCR beta sequences from 150 million to 200 million T cells. An early release that covered some 630 HLA-typed donors contained 300 to 350 gigabases of sequencing data and roughly 84 million unique TCR sequences. Among the roughly 430 genotyped donors, around 81% belonged to the genetic ancestry cluster associated with self-reported Caucasian donors. The study was designed to test whether signatures of past pathogen exposure could be identified by cataloging public T cell receptors. The T cell repertoires of some 700 subjects were profiled by immunosequencing and related to cytomegalovirus serostatus. Along with the approximately 620-subject first cohort, a separate validation cohort of 120 different subjects was used. The study combined high-throughput TCR immunosequencing, statistical association of individual TCRs with disease status, and machine learning to predict cytomegalovirus infection status. To study patterns of TCR occurrence, a later analysis re-analyzed previously published TCR beta repertoires from several hundred donors and added high-resolution HLA genotyping. In the later analysis, no new phenotypic data were used to find candidate immune exposures; instead, reliance was placed on TCR beta sequences and their occurrence across donors. To decide whether each TCR beta V gene segment behaved as functional or pseudogenic, an earlier analysis of approximately 590 of the donors relied on high-throughput TCR beta sequencing. Donor age, sex, ethnicity and CMV serostatus were compiled alongside the repertoire data. A later genetic analysis used genome-wide SNP genotypes for about 65% of the roughly 670 donors, treating that subset as a discovery cohort. All discovery cohort repertoires had been generated using a single sequencing platform. Both class I and class II loci were covered by HLA typing, at four-digit resolution. The number of typed donors differed by locus: roughly 629-640 for A, B, C, DRB1 and DQB1; some 540 for DQA1; around 580 for DPA1; and some 470 for DPB1. Roughly 5 DR-DQ haplotypes were handled as single units for association and clustering, since linkage in the cohort was strong. Across around 400 genotyped donors of the cohort, an average of about 220,000 unique TCR beta nucleotide sequences per donor were sequenced, and 15% to 20% of those sequences were non-productive. Results the study describes overall, beyond this receptor: The classifier was reported to diagnose cytomegalovirus status with high specificity and sensitivity in both the original and validation cohorts. Most CMV-associated TCR beta chains appeared to be HLA-restricted in a later analysis, and the HLA associations seemed to be driven largely by CMV exposure. The earlier analysis of approximately 560 of the donors excluded about 16 rarely observed V segments, including chromosome 9 orphons, because counts were too low. While some public TCRs were present in many individuals, most TCR sequences turned up only very rarely across donors. In a later analysis, about 16,000 TCR beta sequences were associated with specific HLA alleles at a false discovery rate of 0.05. Linkage disequilibrium might explain the correlated functional status among segregating V segments, but an unknown experimental factor could not be ruled out. In a later analysis, TCR association rates were found to vary across HLA loci, with the most associated TCRs seen for DRB1 alleles and the fewest for HLA-C alleles. According to the authors, the approach could potentially be generalized to other disease states and immunological phenotypes. When HLA alleles, especially DR and DQ, strongly co-occurred, TCR associations were difficult to assign to individual alleles. A further reported finding was that TCR beta sequences accurately predicted the HLA-A and HLA-B alleles for most subjects in the first cohort. In a later genetic analysis, fewer N-insertions in productive TCRs were reported among donors in an Asian-associated ancestry cluster than the roughly 670-donor mean. HLA typing was unavailable for some donors at each locus, so association tests used only the typed subset. Sequencing depth was assumed to be roughly uniform across donors in the presence/absence analyses, though that assumption may not hold. A later analysis found that HLA-associated TCR beta chains were more clonally expanded and had lower generation probabilities than equally common non-associated chains. A total of about 150 TCR beta chains were listed by the study as associated with cytomegalovirus. Because the 87-base-pair reads could not distinguish some IMGT-functional V segments, including TRBV6-2 and TRBV6-3, those segments were excluded. CMV serostatus was the only immune exposure information available for the cohort. A later analysis reported that several top co-occurrence clusters appeared linked to parvovirus B19, influenza, CMV and Epstein-Barr virus. The sequencing pipeline was judged likely to have produced a cluster of highly shared sequence variants as a technical artifact. Broadly in line with IMGT annotations, most TCR beta V segments showed up in productive rearrangements about 87% or about 30% of the time in an earlier analysis of about 500 of the donors. An association between a missense DCLRE1C variant and V-gene and J-gene trimming of TCR beta chains was found in a later genetic analysis and replicated in an independent cohort. Only TCR beta chains were sequenced in this cohort, and the absence of alpha or paired-chain data limited detectable features. In vitro tests confirmed that a few of the cytomegalovirus-associated TCR beta chains recognize cytomegalovirus antigens.

In total, more than 500 healthy bone marrow donors made up the cohort. At the time of sampling, every cohort member was nominally healthy, though immune exposures that went unrecorded were likely present. The donor was CMV seropositive and was included in the group of some 290 seropositive cohort members. A peripheral blood sample was provided by each donor, and peripheral blood mononuclear cells were used for TCR beta sequencing. The Qiagen DNeasy Blood Extraction Kit was used to extract genomic DNA from the blood cell samples. The source of this sequence is a woman under 30 in good health and CMV-seropositive. Sequencing used PBMCs. This sequence uses TRBV29-1 and TRBJ1-6; 7 bases in the middle match TRBD1. The CDR3 reads as follows: CSGSTGVDSPLHF. The DNA sequence follows: TGCAGCGGTTCTACAGGGGTCGATTCACCCCTCCACTTT.